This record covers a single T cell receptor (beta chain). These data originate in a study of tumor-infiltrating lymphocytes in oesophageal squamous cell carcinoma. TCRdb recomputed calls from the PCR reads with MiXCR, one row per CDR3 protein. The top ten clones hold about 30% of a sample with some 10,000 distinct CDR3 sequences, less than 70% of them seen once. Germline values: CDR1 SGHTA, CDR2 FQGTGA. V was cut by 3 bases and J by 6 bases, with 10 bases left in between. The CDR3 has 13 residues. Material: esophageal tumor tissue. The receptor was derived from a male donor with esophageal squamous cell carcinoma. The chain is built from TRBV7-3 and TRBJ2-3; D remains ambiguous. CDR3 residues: CASSFSGSDTQYF. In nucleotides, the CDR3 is TGTGCCAGCAGCTTCAGTGGGTCGGATACGCAGTATTTT.